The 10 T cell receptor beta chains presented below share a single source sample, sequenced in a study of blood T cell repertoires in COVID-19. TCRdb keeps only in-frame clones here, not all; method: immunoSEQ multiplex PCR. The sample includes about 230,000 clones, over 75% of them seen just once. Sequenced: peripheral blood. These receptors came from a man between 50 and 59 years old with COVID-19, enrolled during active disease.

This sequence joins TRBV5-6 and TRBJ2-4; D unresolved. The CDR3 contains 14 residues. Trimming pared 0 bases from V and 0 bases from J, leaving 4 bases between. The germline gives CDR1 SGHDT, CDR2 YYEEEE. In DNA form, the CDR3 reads TGTGCCAGCAGCTTGGTGGCAGCCAAAAACATTCAGTACTTC. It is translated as CASSLVAAKNIQYF. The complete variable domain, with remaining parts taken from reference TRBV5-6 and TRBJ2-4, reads DAGVTQSPTHLIKTRGQQVTLRCSPKSGHDTVSWYQQALGQGPQFIFQYYEEEERQRGNFPDRFSGHQFPNYSSELNVNALLLGDSALYLCASSLVAAKNIQYFGAGTRLSVL.

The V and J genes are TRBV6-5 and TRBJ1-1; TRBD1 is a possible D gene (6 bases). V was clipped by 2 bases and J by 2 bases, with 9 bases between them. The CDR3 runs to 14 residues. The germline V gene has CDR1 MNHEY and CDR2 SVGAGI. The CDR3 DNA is TGTGCCAGCAGTTACGTACAGGGAAACACTGAAGCTTTCTTT. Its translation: CASSYVQGNTEAFF.

The DNA of the CDR3 is TGTGCCAGTACCGATCGGACTGAAGCTTTCTTT. This sequence encodes CASTDRTEAFF. The V gene is TRBV19, the J gene TRBJ1-1; no firm D call. V was shortened by 7 bases and J by 5 bases, with 8 bases between the two germline ends. The length of the CDR3 is 11 residues. Germline CDR1 and CDR2: LNHDA and SQIVND (reference sequence).

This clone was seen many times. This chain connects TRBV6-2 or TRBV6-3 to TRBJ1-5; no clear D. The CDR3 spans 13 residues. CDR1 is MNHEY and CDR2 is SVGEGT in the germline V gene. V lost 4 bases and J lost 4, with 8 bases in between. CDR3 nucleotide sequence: TGTGCCAGCAGTTCTGCGATGAATCAGCCCCAGCATTTT. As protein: CASSSAMNQPQHF.

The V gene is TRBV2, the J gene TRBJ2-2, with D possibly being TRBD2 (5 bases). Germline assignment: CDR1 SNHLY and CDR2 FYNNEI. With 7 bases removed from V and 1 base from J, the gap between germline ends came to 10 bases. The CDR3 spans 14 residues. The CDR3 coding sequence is TGTGCCAGCACCGGGAAAAAGAACACCGGGGAGCTGTTTTTT. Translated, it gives CASTGKKNTGELFF.

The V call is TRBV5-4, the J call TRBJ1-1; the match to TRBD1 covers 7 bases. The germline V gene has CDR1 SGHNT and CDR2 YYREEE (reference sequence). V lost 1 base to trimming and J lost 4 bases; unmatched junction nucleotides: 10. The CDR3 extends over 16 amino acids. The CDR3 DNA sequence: TGTGCCAGCAGCTTGCCCCGACAGGGTGGGAGCACTGAAGCTTTCTTT. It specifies CASSLPRQGGSTEAFF.

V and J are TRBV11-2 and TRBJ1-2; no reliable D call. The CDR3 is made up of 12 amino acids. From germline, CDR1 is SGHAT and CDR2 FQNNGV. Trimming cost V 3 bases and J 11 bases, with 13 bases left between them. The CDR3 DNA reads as TGTGCCAGCAGCTTGGCCGAGTCCGGGTACACCTTC. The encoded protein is CASSLAESGYTF.

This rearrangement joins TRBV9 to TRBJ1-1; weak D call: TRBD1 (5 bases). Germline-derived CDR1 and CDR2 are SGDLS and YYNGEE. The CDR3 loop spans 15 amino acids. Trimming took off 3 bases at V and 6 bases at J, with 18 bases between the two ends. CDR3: CASSEGTASSSEAFF. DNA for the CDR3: TGTGCCAGCAGCGAGGGGACTGCTTCTTCTTCTGAAGCTTTCTTT. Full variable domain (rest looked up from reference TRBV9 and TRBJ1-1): DSGVTQTPKHLITATGQRVTLRCSPRSGDLSVYWYQQSLDQGLQFLIQYYNGEERAKGNILERFSAQQFPDLHSELNLSSLELGDSALYFCASSEGTASSSEAFFGQGTRLTVV.

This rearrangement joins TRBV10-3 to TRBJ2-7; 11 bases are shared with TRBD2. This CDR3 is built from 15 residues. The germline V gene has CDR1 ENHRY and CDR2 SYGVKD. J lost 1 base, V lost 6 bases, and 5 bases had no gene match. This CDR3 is CAIRDASGGSYEQYF. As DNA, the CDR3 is TGTGCCATCAGGGATGCTAGCGGGGGGTCCTACGAGCAGTACTTC.

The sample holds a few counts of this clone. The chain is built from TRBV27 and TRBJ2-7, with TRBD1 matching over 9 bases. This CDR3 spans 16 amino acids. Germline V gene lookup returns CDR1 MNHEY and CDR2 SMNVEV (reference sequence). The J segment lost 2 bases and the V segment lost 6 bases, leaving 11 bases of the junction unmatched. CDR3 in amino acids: CASRIKTGQGPYEQYF. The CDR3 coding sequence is TGTGCCAGCAGAATAAAAACGGGACAGGGACCCTACGAGCAGTACTTC.